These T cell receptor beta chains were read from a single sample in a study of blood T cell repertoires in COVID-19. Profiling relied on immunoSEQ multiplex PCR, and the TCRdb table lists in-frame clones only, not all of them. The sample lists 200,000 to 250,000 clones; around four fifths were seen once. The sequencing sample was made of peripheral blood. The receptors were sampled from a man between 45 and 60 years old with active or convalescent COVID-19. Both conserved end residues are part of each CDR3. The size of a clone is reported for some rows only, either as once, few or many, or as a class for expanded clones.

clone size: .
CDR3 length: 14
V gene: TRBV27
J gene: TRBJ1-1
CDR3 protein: CASSMMTGNTEAFF

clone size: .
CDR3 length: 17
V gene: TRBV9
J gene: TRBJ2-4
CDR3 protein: CASSVAGLAGGESIQYF

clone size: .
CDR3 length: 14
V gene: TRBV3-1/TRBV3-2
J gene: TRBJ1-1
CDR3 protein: CASSPWDRNTEAFF

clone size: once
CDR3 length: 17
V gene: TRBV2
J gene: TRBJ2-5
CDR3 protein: CASSEANAGAALETQYF

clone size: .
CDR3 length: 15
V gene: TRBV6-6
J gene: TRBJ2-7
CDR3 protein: CASARDSRISYEQYF

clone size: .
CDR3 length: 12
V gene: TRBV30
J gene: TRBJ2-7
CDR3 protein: CAWSKDSYEQYF

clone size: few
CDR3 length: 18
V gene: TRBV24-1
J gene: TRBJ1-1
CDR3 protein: CATSDFQAGGGRNTEAFF

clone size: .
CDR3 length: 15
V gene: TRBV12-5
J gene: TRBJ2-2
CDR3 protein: CASAPFSNRTGELFF

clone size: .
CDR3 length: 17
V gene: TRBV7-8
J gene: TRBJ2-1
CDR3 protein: CASSFSSGVSSYNEQFF

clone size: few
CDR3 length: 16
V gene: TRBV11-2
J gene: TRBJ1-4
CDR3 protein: CASSFRLTATNEKLFF

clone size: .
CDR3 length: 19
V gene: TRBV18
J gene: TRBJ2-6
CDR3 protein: CASSPFSRDSSSGANVLTF

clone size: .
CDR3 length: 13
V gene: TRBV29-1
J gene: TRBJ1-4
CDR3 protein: CSVETPSGEKLFF

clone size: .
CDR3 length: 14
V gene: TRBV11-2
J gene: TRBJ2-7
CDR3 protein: CASSPSGAGYEQYF

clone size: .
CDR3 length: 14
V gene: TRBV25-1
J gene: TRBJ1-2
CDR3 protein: CASSADRGVYGYTF

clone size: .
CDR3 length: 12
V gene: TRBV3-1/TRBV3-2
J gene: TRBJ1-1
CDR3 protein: CASSPRGTEAFF

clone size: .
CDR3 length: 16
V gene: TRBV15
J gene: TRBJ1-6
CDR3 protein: CATSRDGRTANSPLHF

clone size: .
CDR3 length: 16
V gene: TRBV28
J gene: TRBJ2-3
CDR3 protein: CASSFSPGGGIVTQYF

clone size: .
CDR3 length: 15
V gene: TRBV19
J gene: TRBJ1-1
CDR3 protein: CASSSGQGWNTEAFF

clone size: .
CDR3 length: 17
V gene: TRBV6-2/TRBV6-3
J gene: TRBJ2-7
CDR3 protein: CASSYPTSDRVTYEQYF

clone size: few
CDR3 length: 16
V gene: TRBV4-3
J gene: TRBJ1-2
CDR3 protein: CASSQAPGTDYYGYTF

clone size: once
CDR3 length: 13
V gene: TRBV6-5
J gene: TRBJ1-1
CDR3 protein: CASTRVLNTEAFF

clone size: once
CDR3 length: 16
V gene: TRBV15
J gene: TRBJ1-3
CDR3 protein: CATSYTATGSGNTIYF

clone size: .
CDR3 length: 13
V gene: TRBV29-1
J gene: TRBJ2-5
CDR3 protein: CSVHQGAGETQYF

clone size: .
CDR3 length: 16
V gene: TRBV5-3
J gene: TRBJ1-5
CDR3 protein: CARSLPGSVDNQPQHF

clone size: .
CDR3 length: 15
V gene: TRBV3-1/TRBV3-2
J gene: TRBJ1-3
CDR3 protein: CASSQFVGSGNTIYF

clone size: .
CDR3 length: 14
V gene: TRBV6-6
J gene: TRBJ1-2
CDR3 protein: CASLTGQSNYGYTF

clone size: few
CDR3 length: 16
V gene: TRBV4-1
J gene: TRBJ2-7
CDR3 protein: CASSQDNSRRSYEQYF

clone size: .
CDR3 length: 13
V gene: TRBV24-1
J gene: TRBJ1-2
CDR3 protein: CATSDPLGGGYTF

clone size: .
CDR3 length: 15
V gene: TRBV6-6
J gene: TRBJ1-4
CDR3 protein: CASSYSPGSREKLFF

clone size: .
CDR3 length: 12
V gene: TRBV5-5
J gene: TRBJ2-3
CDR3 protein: CASSPGADTQYF

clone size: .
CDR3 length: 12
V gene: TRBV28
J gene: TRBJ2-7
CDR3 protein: CASSLQDYEQYF

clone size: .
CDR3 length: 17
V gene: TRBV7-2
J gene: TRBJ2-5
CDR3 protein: CASSLLGGVSYQETQYF

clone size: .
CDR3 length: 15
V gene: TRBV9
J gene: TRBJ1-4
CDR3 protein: CASSAGTATNEKLFF

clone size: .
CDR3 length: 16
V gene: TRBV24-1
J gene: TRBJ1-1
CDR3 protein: CATSDRNPQGGTEAFF

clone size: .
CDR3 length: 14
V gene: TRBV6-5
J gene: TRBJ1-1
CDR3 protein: CASSFQGARTEAFF

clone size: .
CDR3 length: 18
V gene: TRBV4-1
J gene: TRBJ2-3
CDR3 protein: CASSQSVSGGPVTDTQYF

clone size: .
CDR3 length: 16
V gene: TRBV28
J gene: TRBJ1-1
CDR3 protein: CASSFSFRARNTEAFF

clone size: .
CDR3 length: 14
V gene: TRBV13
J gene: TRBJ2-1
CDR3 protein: CASSLGLATDEQFF

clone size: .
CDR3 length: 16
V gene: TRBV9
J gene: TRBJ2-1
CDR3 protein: CASSAQRASGGNEQFF